The sequence of this TCR beta chain was determined in a study of regulatory T cells in long-lasting Graves disease. Study context: Disease was considered persistent Graves' disease after over 5 years of antithyroid drugs (with positive TSH receptor antibodies). Study results and limitations: Persistent cases of Graves' showed reduced TCR diversity relative to newly diagnosed patients. The study found persistent patients shared more public clonotypes (2,741) than new patients (about 1,000).

V lost 0 bases and J 5 bases, leaving 13 bases between the germline ends. The CDR3 runs 15 residues. Germline assignment: CDR1 SGHVS and CDR2 FQNEAQ. In building TCR beta libraries, iRepertoire HTBI primers were used together with Arm-PCR of CDR3 regions. TCRdb redid the calling of the multiplex PCR reads with MiXCR, one entry per CDR3 protein. This table holds a few hundred thousand distinct CDR3 sequences, approximately 25% found once. Time point described: persistent/refractory GD, antithyroid drugs over 5 years with positive TRAb. Preparation of the TCR library used RNA extracted from PBMCs. In Xi'an, China, an endocrinology department was the source of patients. In its sample, this clonotype was seen many times. Its antigen is currently unknown.

The rearrangement links TRBV7-8 to TRBJ1-1; D is undetermined. The sample consisted of peripheral blood mononuclear cells (PBMCs), taken when the disease was refractory, from a patient treated with antithyroid drugs. The TCR was taken from a middle-aged woman with Graves disease. CDR3 amino acids: CASSLAAASLTEAFF. DNA for the CDR3: TGTGCCAGCAGCTTAGCTGCTGCGTCTTTAACTGAAGCTTTCTTT.